This entry concerns a single T cell receptor beta chain. This sample stems from a study of monozygotic twins with inflammatory bowel disease. Template switching incorporated UMIs with a 6-nucleotide sample barcode. TCRdb reworked the 5' RACE reads into one entry per CDR3 protein, no DNA. This repertoire comprises approximately 400,000 distinct CDR3 sequences; its ten largest clones make up roughly 2.5%. The CDR3 has 14 residues. Germline V lookup: CDR1 LNHNV, CDR2 YYDKDF (reference sequence). Sequences were obtained from blood. The clonotype originates from a human donor with ulcerative colitis or Crohn's disease, or a healthy co-twin of an affected twin (not recorded which). This chain connects TRBV15 to TRBJ2-5. CDR3 region: CATSRDVAEETQYF.